A single sample is the source of the 12 T cell receptor beta chains below, sequenced in a study of shared clonotypes between healthy human individuals. Data came from immunoSEQ multiplex PCR; TCRdb stores just in-frame clones and leaves some out. Counted here are 560,000 or so clones, 95% to 97% occurring once; the ten biggest clones make up less than 0.13%. CD45RO-negative cells were positively selected for CCR7, leaving out terminally differentiated effector memory CD45RA+ cells. Sequencing was performed on naive CD8+ T cells sorted from blood. These TCRs come from a woman aged 25-40 years in good health.

The chain carries TRBV7-2 and TRBJ2-4; 7 nucleotides agree with TRBD2. Germline assignment: CDR1 SGHTA and CDR2 FQGNSA. The trim removed 3 bases at V and 5 bases at J, leaving 4 bases unmatched. The CDR3 loop spans 14 amino acids. DNA for the CDR3: TGTGCCAGCAGCTTTGCTAGCGGAGAAAACATTCAGTACTTC. Translating gives CASSFASGENIQYF.

The chain's CDR3 is CASSIDRMGLDNEQFF. The DNA for the CDR3 is TGTGCCAGTAGTATAGATAGGATGGGACTGGACAATGAGCAGTTCTTC. The chain links TRBV19 to TRBJ2-1; TRBD2 is a possible D gene (6 bases). Germline lookup yields CDR1 LNHDA and CDR2 SQIVND (reference sequence). The CDR3 covers 16 residues. Trimming took 0 bases from V and 5 from J, leaving 14 bases between them.

The CDR3 region is CASSPRDSPAQRRGNTIYF. The CDR3 DNA reads TGTGCCAGCAGCCCCAGGGACAGCCCAGCACAGCGGCGGGGAAACACCATATATTTT. The chain employs TRBV13 and TRBJ1-3, with 7 bases fitting TRBD1. The junction had 20 bases not matched to a gene; V was cut back by 5 bases and J by 4 bases. The CDR3 is 19 residues long. Looked up from germline, CDR1 is PRHDT and CDR2 is FYEKMQ (reference sequence). The variable domain in full, completed from reference TRBV13 and TRBJ1-3, reads AAGVIQSPRHLIKEKRETATLKCYPIPRHDTVYWYQQGPGQDPQFLISFYEKMQSDKGSIPDRFSAQQFSDYHSELNMSSLELGDSALYFCASSPRDSPAQRRGNTIYFGEGSWLTVV.

Details on this clone: The sample has other DNA sequences that encode this CDR3 too. V gene TRBV5-4 combines with J gene TRBJ2-7, with no clear D. The CDR3 runs 14 residues. V shed 0 bases and J shed 3 bases, with 10 bases lying between them. Germline CDR1 is SGHNT and CDR2 is YYREEE (reference sequence). For the CDR3, the DNA is TGTGCCAGCAGCTTGGCCGGTGGTAGCTACGAGCAGTACTTC. It encodes CASSLAGGSYEQYF.

The genes are TRBV7-8 and TRBJ2-5, with TRBD1 as a possible D gene (6 bases). The CDR3 contains 16 residues. Per germline, CDR1 SGHVS and CDR2 FQNEAQ. V lost 2 bases and J lost 2, with 15 bases in between. The CDR3 coding sequence is TGTGCCAGCAGCTTATCGGGGCACAGGGATCAAGAGACCCAGTACTTC. Translation gives CASSLSGHRDQETQYF.

The V and J genes are TRBV5-1 and TRBJ2-1; TRBD1 agrees at 9 bases. Germline V lookup: CDR1 SGHRS, CDR2 YFSETQ. Trimming cost V 4 bases and J 1 base; bases outside gene matches: 6. The CDR3 extends over 16 amino acids. For the CDR3, the DNA is TGCGCCAGCAGCCTAAAGACAGGGGGATCCTACAATGAGCAGTTCTTC. Translation: CASSLKTGGSYNEQFF.

This chain links TRBV7-6 with TRBJ2-7; 10 positions match TRBD1. Germline lookup yields CDR1 SGHVS and CDR2 FNYEAQ. The CDR3 extends over 15 amino acids. V lost 5 bases, J lost 3 bases, and 7 bases stayed unmatched. As DNA, the CDR3 is TGTGCCAGCAGCCTCGGACAGGGGGAATACTACGAGCAGTACTTC. It is translated as CASSLGQGEYYEQYF.

The chain carries TRBV7-8 and TRBJ2-1, with 12 positions matching TRBD2. This CDR3 region has 20 residues. Germline-derived CDR1 and CDR2 are SGHVS and FQNEAQ. Trimming removed 1 base from V and 0 bases from J; junction bases left unmatched: 10. CDR3 sequence reads: CASSLEPGLAGGGSYNEQFF. The CDR3 region has the DNA TGTGCCAGCAGCTTAGAACCCGGCCTAGCGGGAGGGGGCTCCTACAATGAGCAGTTCTTC.

The V call is TRBV5-4, the J call TRBJ2-7; 9 nucleotides agree with TRBD1. The CDR3 length is 14 residues. J gave up 4 bases and V 2 bases, and 4 bases lay outside the gene matches. Germline V gene data show CDR1 as SGHNT and CDR2 as YYREEE (reference sequence). CDR3 sequence reads: CASSFTGGGYEQYF. The DNA of the CDR3 is TGTGCCAGCAGCTTTACAGGGGGCGGATACGAGCAGTACTTC.

V and J are TRBV27 and TRBJ2-7; D not resolved. V lost 9 bases, J lost 5 bases, and 11 bases lay in between. Germline-derived CDR1 and CDR2 are MNHEY and SMNVEV (reference sequence). The CDR3 has 11 amino acids. Written as DNA, the CDR3 is TGTGCCAGTGGAATTAGTCACGAGCAGTACTTC. It specifies CASGISHEQYF.

The V gene is TRBV12-5, the J gene TRBJ2-7; no firm D call. V lost 5 bases and J 5 bases, leaving 10 bases between the germline ends. The CDR3 length is 12 residues. Germline V gene lookup returns CDR1 LGHNT and CDR2 FRNRAP. DNA of the CDR3: TGTGCTAGTGGTCCCTCCCTTAACGAGCAGTACTTC. Amino acid sequence: CASGPSLNEQYF. Based on the CDR3 plus reference TRBV12-5 and TRBJ2-7, the full variable domain is DARVTQTPRHKVTEMGQEVTMRCQPILGHNTVFWYRQTMMQGLELLAYFRNRAPLDDSGMPKDRFSAEMPDATLATLKIQPSEPRDSAVYFCASGPSLNEQYFGPGTRLTVT.

This rearrangement joins TRBV27 to TRBJ2-3; no definite D call. The CDR3 totals 12 residues. Germline CDR1 MNHEY, CDR2 SMNVEV (reference sequence). The V gene lost 4 bases and the J gene lost 4 bases, with 6 bases spanning the gap. CDR3 sequence (DNA): TGTGCCAGCAGTTACGGGCCAGATACGCAGTATTTT. It translates to CASSYGPDTQYF.